Sequencing of this T cell receptor beta chain was carried out in a study of OX40 agonist ivuxolimab in advanced cancers. Concerning the study at large: The costimulatory receptor OX40 (CD134) was targeted by ivuxolimab, a fully human IgG2 agonistic monoclonal antibody. Patients were allowed to have had prior anti-PD-1, anti-PD-L1 or anti-CTLA-4 therapy, and approximately 40% of the dose-escalation patients had been treated with checkpoint inhibitors. The monotherapy dose-escalation portion (N ≈ 50 patients) of the phase I ivuxolimab trial is reported in the paper. Partial responses were achieved by three dose-escalation patients, of whom one had hepatocellular carcinoma and two had cutaneous melanoma. Intravenous ivuxolimab was administered to patients every 2 weeks at six dose levels: 0.01, 0.1, 0.3, 1.5, 3 and 10 mg/kg. The point of sequencing TCRbeta in the periphery was to test whether ivuxolimab changed TCR sequence diversity and drove clonal T-cell expansion. A male proportion of about 79% and a mean age of about 60 years, ranging from about 23 to 79, were recorded for the dose-escalation cohort. Among the approximately 50 dose-escalation patients, around 20 had hepatocellular carcinoma, around 15 melanoma, 9 renal cell carcinoma and 9 head and neck cancer. General conclusions and limits of the study: At doses of 0.1 to 3.0 mg/kg, clonal expansion of both CD4+ and CD8+ blood T cells was observed from baseline to week 6. Partial responders in the 0.1-3.0 mg/kg groups had among the lowest normalized peripheral clonal expansion, especially among CD8+ T cells. After ivuxolimab, CD8+ T cells had more expanded clones than CD4+ T cells on average. Low levels of normalized T-cell clonal expansion were also seen in some patients who did not respond. The antigen specificity of the peripheral T cells that underwent clonal expansion was not determined.

The trial excluded patients who had a history of autoimmune disease or were on systemic immunosuppression. Peripheral blood for TCR sequencing was collected from all dose cohorts at baseline, on cycle 4 day 1, and on cycle 7 day 1. The samples were taken from a phase I, first-in-human, multicenter, open-label dose-escalation trial of ivuxolimab. Adults with locally advanced or metastatic head and neck squamous cell, hepatocellular, melanoma or renal cell carcinoma were enrolled in the trial. Before TCR sequencing, CD4+ and CD8+ T cells were separately sorted from peripheral blood. A remark on this clone: This receptor's antigen is unknown. Base qualities are not recorded, but no much larger clone differs from it by a single base.

Genomic DNA was isolated from the sorted cells so that the TCRbeta CDR3 region could be sequenced. TCRbeta CDR3 regions were sequenced using the immunoSEQ Assay. TCRdb's version of the immuneACCESS table is confined to in-frame rearrangements and falls short of the full clone set. An unresolved V gene accounts for under half of the shortfall where checked; the remainder is of unknown origin. This sample is represented by fewer than 120,000 clones; approximately 89% of them were singletons. The top ten clones comprise 0.27% of the sample. The junction carries 11 bases between V and J, which are trimmed by 1 base and 5 bases respectively. The germline V gene sets CDR1 to MGHRA and CDR2 to YSYEKL. The CDR3 holds 15 amino acids from the cysteine to the phenylalanine. The kept DNA is CDR3 alone, 45 bases in frame from the first base.

The sequence joins TRBV4-1 to TRBJ1-4; the D region possibly corresponds to TRBD1 (5 bases align). This TCR was recovered from an adult with an advanced solid tumor such as melanoma, head and neck, liver or kidney cancer. The starting material was CD4+ or CD8+ T cells sorted from blood, obtained in a trial of the OX40 agonist ivuxolimab. The nucleotides read TGCGCCAGCAGCCAAGTAAGCTCAGGGAATGAAAAACTGTTTTTT. Its protein is CASSQVSSGNEKLFF.